This T cell receptor beta chain is drawn from a study of blood T cells in healthy people across ages (dated by TCRdb to between 2014 and 2017). Context from the whole study: In model experiments, template switching captured about one uniquely barcoded TCR beta cDNA molecule for every two T cells. The donors were split into four age groups: young (average 16 years), middle-aged (over 35), aged (62) and long-lived (roughly 80). Two additional independent replicas of 1 million unique cDNA reads from the same blood draw were analyzed for two donors (one aged 18 to 30 and one aged 80 or older). Using deep sequencing normalized with unique cDNA molecular identifiers, the study measured how TCR beta repertoire diversity changes with age. Overall results and qualifications from the work: Observed TCR beta diversity per million T cells fell roughly linearly with age, and a significant reduction was already apparent by age around 40. Compared with the aged group, the long-lived group had more naive CD4+ T cells, fewer expanded clones and increased TCR diversity, a pattern suggesting age selection. Since profiling was done on bulk unsorted PBMCs, naive and antigen-experienced compartments could not be conclusively compared. Donor CMV infection status was unknown, potentially confounding age-related changes in expanded clonotypes. Observed TCR beta diversity correlated strongly with the percentage of naive T cells measured by flow cytometry. Estimates of total diversity based on one million sequenced T cells were regarded as lower bounds and as underestimates.

Libraries were made using 5' RACE. Instrument on record: Illumina HiSeq 2500. A second about 7 to 12 cycle PCR used a sample-barcoded 5' primer and a J-beta primer mix. A template-switch 5' adaptor carrying 12 random nucleotides introduced a unique molecular identifier onto each TCR beta cDNA molecule. Each sample yielded at least 2.5 million CDR3-containing paired-end reads. All of the RNA was converted into first-strand cDNA using the Mint cDNA synthesis kit, with a TRBC-specific oligonucleotide serving as the primer. Following uracil-DNA glycosylase treatment, a first 18-cycle PCR with universal primers M1SS and BC2_uni_R was performed on all cDNA. The study's processing was this. Normalization of each sample was performed by random selection of 1 million high-quality reads, each carrying a distinct molecular identifier. Instead of being binned into consensus sequences, reads that shared molecular identifiers were thrown out. CDR3 identification, clonotype clustering and error correction used MiTCR with a Q25 quality threshold and the strictest error-elimination algorithm. A nonparametric unseen species model with Euler transformation was used to estimate lower-bound total TCR beta diversity. TCRdb reanalyzed the raw reads on its own, using fastp at Q25 for trimming and MiXCR for clone calling, and kept in-frame beta chains. Every CDR3 protein is listed once, alongside the most common genes and DNA of its rows. What appears here as the V and J calls and clone size reflects TCRdb's work, not the paper's. Here the sample has about 570,000 distinct CDR3 sequences; about 25% occur a single time. Over 3.5% of the sample rests with the top ten.

On this clonotype: No cognate antigen has been identified for it. Base qualities were left out, and no much larger clone turns up one base away.

Systemically healthy Caucasian individuals from Russia, 35 to 50 in total and aged roughly 6 to 90 years, were included as donors. Each donor gave approximately 9.3 milliliters of peripheral blood, collected into EDTA-treated Vacutainer tubes. Ficoll-Paque density-gradient centrifugation was used to isolate PBMCs, with at least 6.5 million obtained per sample. Total RNA, at least 5.5 micrograms per sample, was extracted from PBMCs with Trizol reagent. For every donor, flow cytometry on a PBMC aliquot measured the percentage of naive CD45RAhigh/CD27high T cells. The same data also went into a second study, on T cells of mothers and their children. The other study reports the following: The donors were nine systemically healthy Caucasian individuals, made up of three mothers and their six children. cDNA synthesis used all of the extracted RNA, with approximately 1.6 ug of RNA in each 15 ul reaction. Sample barcodes and 2-4 random nucleotides were added via the M1S primer in the second PCR. Each mother yielded over 10 million TCR beta CDR3 reads and each child 2.5 million to 3 million reads. Thymic selection shapes the output of TCR recombination in a similar way in related and unrelated pairs, and inherited differences have a minor effect. Normalized repertoire overlap was always found to be slightly, but never significantly, higher in related mother-child pairs than in unrelated mother-child pairs. With a sensitivity of about 100 clones per million clonotypes, no persistent microchimeric T cell clones were detected. Deep NGS was used in the study to compare the TCR beta repertoires of mothers and children and to look for features that separate related mother-child pairs from unrelated individuals. The mean age was roughly 36 +/- 4 years for the mothers and about 10 +/- 4 years for the children. After adapters were ligated using NEBNext reagents, the libraries underwent 100+100 nt paired-end sequencing on an Illumina HiSeq 2000. Mother and child libraries were prepared a month apart and sequenced in separate runs to prevent cross-contamination. For each donor, between roughly 500,000 and 2,100,000 distinct TCR beta clonotypes were identified. Naive TCR beta clonotypes were estimated from low-frequency clonotypes matched to each donor's FACS-determined naive share, without sorting.

The clonotype comes from a boy between 2 and 15 years old in good health. Sequenced input: blood.

CDR3 sequence: CASRRDLANEQFF. The DNA sequence is given as TGTGCCAGCAGACGAGATCTGGCGAATGAGCAGTTCTTC. The chain employs TRBV12-3 or TRBV12-4 and TRBJ2-1; the D gene is not confidently resolved. A distance of 13 bases separates the germline ends of V and J, which lose 6 bases and 7 bases respectively. From its cysteine to its phenylalanine, the CDR3 spans 13 amino acids. Only the CDR3 region is kept as DNA, spanning 39 bases read in frame from base 1.